This T cell receptor (beta chain) was documented in a study of blood T cell repertoires in COVID-19. Overall study context: The study drew acute and convalescent COVID-19 samples from the United States, Italy and Spain. T cells, B-cell-depleted T cells, or PBMCs supplied cDNA or gDNA.

As handled by the study authors: Using reference gene primer amplification, nucleated cell counts were estimated. Repertoires were generated with immunoSEQ multiplex PCR, while TCRdb's copy carries only in-frame clones and drops some. The DNA gave D and trimming, while V, J and clone size come from that table. The table includes roughly 28,000 clones, 88% detected once. V was pared by 0 bases and J by 4 bases, with 13 bases between. Germline loops: CDR1 SGDLS, CDR2 YYNGEE. This CDR3 spans 15 amino acids. This TCR came from a woman aged 45-60 years with active COVID-19. The chain has TRBV9 and TRBJ1-2; D might be TRBD1 (6 bases). Sequenced: peripheral blood. DNA of the CDR3: TGTGCCAGCAGCGTAGGGCCAGGGGAGATCTATGGCTACACCTTC. Translated, it gives CASSVGPGEIYGYTF.